This is a list of T cell receptor beta chains from one sample in a study of breast tumors, draining lymph nodes, adjacent tissues. TCRdb processed the multiplex PCR reads anew with MiXCR; each CDR3 protein has one entry. This table has around 20,000 distinct CDR3 sequences, around 33% appearing once. Specimen: breast tumor tissue. The receptors come from a female donor with breast cancer. Some clones in this sample may be carry-over from other donors' samples. Each CDR3 is given without its conserved first and last residue. The order of the fields is V gene, J gene, CDR3 protein.

V: TRBV7-2; J: TRBJ2-7; CDR3: ASSLVPSSYKQY
V: TRBV20-1; J: TRBJ1-2; CDR3: SARGSGRVYGYT
V: TRBV3-1; J: TRBJ2-1; CDR3: ASSEDRGRSNEQF
V: TRBV29-1; J: TRBJ2-7; CDR3: SVIPYEQY
V: TRBV20-1; J: TRBJ1-2; CDR3: SARDVQGASGYT
V: TRBV19; J: TRBJ2-1; CDR3: ASTLIAGARNNEQF
V: TRBV28; J: TRBJ2-7; CDR3: ASSLSASYEQY
V: TRBV20-1; J: TRBJ2-7; CDR3: SARSGTAYEQY
V: TRBV6-6; J: TRBJ2-7; CDR3: ASSYSEMDYEQY
V: TRBV20-1; J: TRBJ2-3; CDR3: SAPLTDTQY
V: TRBV15; J: TRBJ2-7; CDR3: ATSRESPGGGQY
V: TRBV7-9; J: TRBJ1-5; CDR3: ASSLDEAQPQH
V: TRBV7-9; J: TRBJ2-3; CDR3: ASSVSSGTGPDTQY
V: TRBV28; J: TRBJ2-7; CDR3: ASSSSGDSSYEQY
V: TRBV7-2; J: TRBJ1-5; CDR3: ASSLAWGANQPQH
V: TRBV7-2; J: TRBJ2-7; CDR3: ASSRTSGRYDEQY
V: TRBV6-1; J: TRBJ2-3; CDR3: ASMTGFTDTQY
V: TRBV7-3; J: TRBJ2-2; CDR3: ASSLARDAGELF
V: TRBV20-1; J: TRBJ2-7; CDR3: SAPLAGGPDEQY
V: TRBV20-1; J: TRBJ2-7; CDR3: SADPGQGSHEQY
V: TRBV9; J: TRBJ2-5; CDR3: ASSAQQGVGETQY
V: TRBV11-2; J: TRBJ2-3; CDR3: ASSLRQGGHTQY
V: TRBV6-2/TRBV6-3; J: TRBJ2-7; CDR3: ASSPSGQPIYEQY
V: TRBV7-7; J: TRBJ2-1; CDR3: ASSSDLWDEQF
V: TRBV20-1; J: TRBJ2-1; CDR3: SASGTSGRNEQF
V: TRBV20-1; J: TRBJ1-5; CDR3: SARRMGTGNQPQH
V: TRBV2; J: TRBJ2-3; CDR3: ASSDSPTGGIADTQY
V: TRBV27; J: TRBJ2-7; CDR3: ASSQASGSLGEQY
V: TRBV6-6; J: TRBJ1-2; CDR3: ASGGQGYYGYT
V: TRBV12-3/TRBV12-4; J: TRBJ2-7; CDR3: ASSHRNEQY
V: TRBV5-1; J: TRBJ2-5; CDR3: ASSHRDGGNQETQY
V: TRBV4-3; J: TRBJ2-1; CDR3: ASSQDPGAGNEQF
V: TRBV6-5; J: TRBJ1-5; CDR3: ASSSGTGSQGAQH
V: TRBV19; J: TRBJ2-1; CDR3: ASTQEGTSISEQF
V: TRBV29-1; J: TRBJ2-7; CDR3: SVATSYEQY
V: TRBV7-9; J: TRBJ1-3; CDR3: ASSLGPGNTIY
V: TRBV12-3/TRBV12-4; J: TRBJ1-1; CDR3: ASSLMHSYTEAF
V: TRBV4-2; J: TRBJ2-3; CDR3: ASSQGLAGGPDTQY
V: TRBV6-1; J: TRBJ2-7; CDR3: ASSIETGDSYEQY
V: TRBV4-2; J: TRBJ2-1; CDR3: ASSQTSGRALYEQF
V: TRBV6-2/TRBV6-3; J: TRBJ2-7; CDR3: ASGTGTGHYEQY
V: TRBV28; J: TRBJ2-7; CDR3: ASSSSMPTDYEQY
V: TRBV28; J: TRBJ2-7; CDR3: ASSWTAWDEQY
V: TRBV4-3; J: TRBJ2-1; CDR3: ASSQATSGYNEQF
V: TRBV9; J: TRBJ2-1; CDR3: ACSVEGLDEQF
V: TRBV4-3; J: TRBJ2-7; CDR3: ASSQGTSSYEQY
V: TRBV25-1; J: TRBJ2-3; CDR3: ASSGIRGGGTDTQY
V: TRBV7-2; J: TRBJ2-3; CDR3: ASSLAQFNTDTQY
V: TRBV2; J: TRBJ2-7; CDR3: ARGGGLAGSYEQY
V: TRBV7-9; J: TRBJ2-3; CDR3: ASSPTPTGGSTDTQY
V: TRBV5-1; J: TRBJ2-7; CDR3: ASSIAGRGSYEQY
V: TRBV10-1; J: TRBJ2-2; CDR3: ASILAGGVRGTGELF
V: TRBV20-1; J: TRBJ2-2; CDR3: SARDPLGTTNTGELF